Shown below are 14 T cell receptor beta chains from a single sample sequenced in a study of shared clonotypes between healthy human individuals. The data were produced by immunoSEQ multiplex PCR, yet TCRdb's version contains in-frame clones alone and is incomplete. This table has approximately 980,000 clones, approximately 80% appearing once. Sequenced input: memory CD4+ T cells sorted from blood. Subset reported: CD45RA-negative fraction. These receptors originate from a man aged 18-30 years in good health.

This chain joins TRBV4-3 and TRBJ2-7; perhaps TRBD2 as D (5 bases). Germline V gene data show CDR1 as LGHNA and CDR2 as YSLEER. The V gene lost 0 bases and the J gene lost 5 bases, with 8 bases spanning the gap. This CDR3 region has 13 residues. The CDR3, as DNA: TGCGCCAGCAGCCAAGATGGAGGACACGAGCAGTACTTC. Translated, it gives CASSQDGGHEQYF.

The J gene is TRBJ2-1, the V gene TRBV11-2, with TRBD2 identical over 10 bases. Germline loops: CDR1 SGHAT, CDR2 FQNNGV. V was clipped by 3 bases and J by 5 bases; unmatched bases: 7. The CDR3 consists of 16 residues. This CDR3 is CASSFSGGAGNNEQFF. The CDR3 nucleotides read TGTGCCAGCAGCTTCAGCGGGGGGGCTGGTAACAATGAGCAGTTCTTC.

This rearrangement joins TRBV5-5 to TRBJ1-4; TRBD1 agrees at 7 bases. CDR3 length: 14 residues. In germline, CDR1 is SGHKS, CDR2 YYEKEE (reference sequence). J lost 4 bases, V lost 4 bases, and 4 bases had no gene match. CDR3 in amino acids: CASSPGQLNEKLFF. In nucleotides, the CDR3 is TGTGCCAGCAGCCCGGGACAGCTTAATGAAAAACTGTTTTTT.

The chain couples TRBV15 to TRBJ1-5; D is perhaps TRBD1 (5 bases). V lost 5 bases, J lost 0 bases, and 11 bases lay in between. Germline CDR1 LNHNV, CDR2 YYDKDF (reference sequence). CDR3 size: 15 residues. The CDR3 spells CATSGGRVSNQPQHF. CDR3 bases: TGTGCCACCAGCGGGGGACGGGTTAGCAATCAGCCCCAGCATTTT. Full variable domain (outside the CDR3, taken from reference TRBV15 and TRBJ1-5): DAMVIQNPRYQVTQFGKPVTLSCSQTLNHNVMYWYQQKSSQAPKLLFHYYDKDFNNEADTPDNFQSRRPNTSFCFLDIRSPGLGDTAMYLCATSGGRVSNQPQHFGDGTRLSIL.

The chain is built from TRBV27 and TRBJ2-3; D unclear. The CDR3 is made up of 15 amino acids. CDR1 is MNHEY, CDR2 SMNVEV, per germline (reference sequence). V lost 5 bases and J lost 2, with 14 bases in between. CDR3 region: CASSRLRSPTDTQYF. As DNA, the CDR3 is TGTGCCAGCAGTCGACTCCGTTCCCCCACAGATACGCAGTATTTT.

V gene TRBV5-1 combines with J gene TRBJ1-6; 8 bases fit TRBD1. With 3 bases clipped from V and 9 bases from J, the junction kept 11 bases outside the gene matches. Per germline, CDR1 SGHRS and CDR2 YFSETQ. The CDR3 is 16 residues long. DNA for the CDR3: TGCGCCAGCAGCTCCGGACCGACAGGGGAGATTTCACCCCTCCACTTT. This gives the protein CASSSGPTGEISPLHF.

The chain combines TRBV30 with TRBJ2-3; D assignment may be TRBD1 or TRBD2 (5 bases each). This CDR3 region has 15 residues. The germline V gene has CDR1 GTSNPN and CDR2 SVGIG (reference sequence). Deletions cut 4 bases from V and 1 base from J, with 15 bases between. CDR3 in amino acids: CAWTPGRAGTDTQYF. The CDR3 coding sequence is TGTGCCTGGACCCCAGGGAGAGCGGGCACAGATACGCAGTATTTT.

The genes are TRBV7-9 and TRBJ2-3; 7 bases match TRBD2. The V gene end was trimmed by 0 bases and the J gene end by 4 bases; junction bases not matched to a gene: 4. The CDR3 extends over 15 amino acids. Germline CDR1 is SEHNR and CDR2 is FQNEAQ (reference sequence). The CDR3, as DNA: TGTGCCAGCAGCTTAGCTCCGGGAGGCGCAGATACGCAGTATTTT. Translation gives CASSLAPGGADTQYF.

This clone has a handful of counts. This may be a read error: a much more frequent sequence differs by one nucleotide. Additional DNA sequences in this sample encode the identical CDR3. The chain carries TRBV7-6 and TRBJ2-3, with D uncertain. The CDR3 is made up of 13 amino acids. Germline-derived CDR1 and CDR2 are SGHVS and FNYEAQ. Trimming took 3 bases from V and 2 from J, leaving 6 bases between them. CDR3 amino acids: CASSFQATDTQYF. The DNA of the CDR3 is TGTGCCAGCAGCTTCCAGGCCACAGATACGCAGTATTTT.

This clone was counted ten times or more. The chain recombines TRBV27 with TRBJ2-3; 8 positions match TRBD2. Trimming removed 2 bases from V and 2 bases from J; junction bases left unmatched: 6. This CDR3 has 16 residues. Per germline, CDR1 MNHEY and CDR2 SMNVEV (reference sequence). The CDR3: CASSLRPGRVTDTQYF. The CDR3 region has the DNA TGTGCCAGCAGTTTACGGCCCGGGAGGGTCACAGATACGCAGTATTTT.

The chain combines TRBV5-1 with TRBJ2-5; 9 nucleotides match TRBD1. V lost 4 bases and J lost 7; bases outside the gene matches: 8. The germline V gene has CDR1 SGHRS and CDR2 YFSETQ. The CDR3 totals 14 residues. CDR3 protein: CASSKHRGRGTQYF. CDR3 DNA sequence: TGCGCCAGCAGCAAACACAGGGGGCGCGGGACCCAGTACTTC.

The rearrangement uses TRBV7-9 and TRBJ2-3; tentatively, D is TRBD1 (5 bases). Between the trimmed V and J ends, which lost 5 bases and 6 bases, there was a span of 15 bases. Germline loops: CDR1 SEHNR, CDR2 FQNEAQ (reference sequence). The length of the CDR3 is 14 residues. This chain's CDR3 is CASSQGSAADTQYF. The CDR3 DNA reads as TGTGCCAGCAGCCAGGGATCGGCCGCGGATACGCAGTATTTT.

The chain couples TRBV6-6 to TRBJ2-3; 7 bases agree with TRBD2. From germline, CDR1 is MNHNY and CDR2 SVGAGI (reference sequence). V lost 5 bases to trimming and J lost 6 bases; unmatched junction nucleotides: 8. The CDR3 consists of 14 residues. CDR3 sequence (DNA): TGTGCCAGCAGTCTCCCCGGGGGGTCGGATACGCAGTATTTT. It yields the protein CASSLPGGSDTQYF.

V is TRBV5-1 and J is TRBJ2-3; 7 nucleotides match TRBD2. CDR3 length equals 15 residues. Trimming removed 5 bases from V and 1 base from J; junction bases left unmatched: 7. Germline V gene data show CDR1 as SGHRS and CDR2 as YFSETQ. The CDR3, as DNA: TGCGCCAGCAGGACCCGGAGCGGGGGCACAGATACGCAGTATTTT. Protein: CASRTRSGGTDTQYF. Looking up the rest from reference TRBV5-1 and TRBJ2-3 gives the full variable domain: KAGVTQTPRYLIKTRGQQVTLSCSPISGHRSVSWYQQTPGQGLQFLFEYFSETQRNKGNFPGRFSGRQFSNSRSEMNVSTLELGDSALYLCASRTRSGGTDTQYFGPGTRLTVL.